What follows are 3 T cell receptor beta chains derived from one specimen sequenced in a study of cytomegalovirus exposure and HLA in healthy donors (dated by TCRdb to 2017 to 2019). Libraries were constructed by the immunoSEQ multiplex PCR assay. A mixture of 60 forward primers for TCR Vbeta segments and 13 reverse primers for TCR Jbeta segments was used in the multiplex PCR. What TCRdb holds here is the immuneACCESS table cut down to in-frame rearrangements. Part of the clones is not present; checked against another copy, under half of the missing clones reflect an unresolved V gene, and the others are unexplained. This sample is represented by 110,000 or so clones; 67% of them were singletons. About 8.3% of the sample lies in the top ten. Sequencing input: PBMCs. The receptors come from a young man in good health and CMV-seropositive.

This chain connects TRBV9 to TRBJ1-1; TRBD1 matches 8 bases. The V and J ends lost 0 bases and 3 bases, in that order; junction bases with no gene match: 4. Germline V gene data show CDR1 as SGDLS and CDR2 as YYNGEE. The CDR3 loop spans 15 amino acids. CDR3 sequence reads: CASSVAQGVDTEAFF. The DNA for the CDR3 is TGTGCCAGCAGCGTAGCACAGGGGGTAGACACTGAAGCTTTCTTT.

The chain's CDR3 is CASSLPRGLDTGELFF. As DNA, the CDR3 is TGTGCCAGCTCCTTACCCAGGGGGCTGGACACCGGGGAGCTGTTTTTT. V and J are TRBV2 and TRBJ2-2; 8 bases are a match to TRBD1. CDR1 SNHLY and CDR2 FYNNEI come from the germline V gene. V was pared by 8 bases and J by 3 bases, with 11 bases of the junction left unmatched. The CDR3 totals 16 residues.

CDR3 sequence (DNA): TGTGCCTGGAGTGGAACAGGGTGGAGTGAGGGCTACACCTTC. This translates into CAWSGTGWSEGYTF. J is TRBJ1-2 and V is TRBV30, with D tentatively TRBD1 (6 bases). Germline CDR1 GTSNPN, CDR2 SVGIG (reference sequence). Trimming pared 1 base from V and 8 bases from J, leaving 17 bases between. The CDR3 contains 14 residues.